This T cell receptor (beta chain) derives from a study of blood T cells in healthy people across ages. Study-wide findings and caveats: No conclusive comparison of naive versus antigen-experienced cells was possible with unsorted PBMCs. Age showed a roughly linear inverse relationship with TCR beta diversity per million T cells.

V lost 5 bases and J lost 4; bases outside the gene matches: 8. CDR1 and CDR2 from the germline V gene are SNHLY and FYNNEI. The CDR3 sequence is 15 residues long. It was with a sample-barcoded 5' primer and a J-beta primer mix that a second PCR of roughly 7 to 12 cycles was run. Each cDNA molecule received a tag from a template-switch adaptor that had 12 random nucleotides. Every sample produced at least 2.5 million CDR3-containing paired-end reads. TCRdb called the 5' RACE reads again in MiXCR, with one record for every CDR3 protein. Of approximately 800,000 distinct CDR3 sequences listed, around 34% are singletons. Note on this clonotype: Its cognate antigen is unknown.

The V and J genes are TRBV2 and TRBJ1-2; 9 positions match TRBD1. Source material: blood. The TCR sequence derives from a man younger than 30 in good health. The CDR3 nucleotides are TGTGCCAGCAGTATGGGACAGGGTCTATTCTATGGCTACACCTTC. It codes for CASSMGQGLFYGYTF.